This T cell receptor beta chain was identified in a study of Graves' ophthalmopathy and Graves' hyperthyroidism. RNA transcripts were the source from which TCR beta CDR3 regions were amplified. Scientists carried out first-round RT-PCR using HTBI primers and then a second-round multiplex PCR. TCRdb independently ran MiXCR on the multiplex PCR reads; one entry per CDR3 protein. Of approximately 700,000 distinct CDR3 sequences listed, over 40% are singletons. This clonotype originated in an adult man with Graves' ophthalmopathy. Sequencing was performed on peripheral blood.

CDR3 DNA: TGTGCCAGCAGCCCACGCCCTAGCACAGATACGCAGTATTTT. It specifies CASSPRPSTDTQYF. The gene calls are TRBV5-4 and TRBJ2-3; D is uncertain. The V end was cut by 4 bases, the J end by 0 bases, with 9 bases between. CDR1 SGHNT and CDR2 YYREEE come from the germline V gene (reference sequence). The CDR3 spans 14 residues.